The text below deals with one T cell receptor beta chain. Germline lookup yields CDR1 LNHNV and CDR2 YYDKDF (reference sequence). V lost 5 bases and J lost 3, with 16 bases in between. There are 15 residues in the CDR3. This sample is drawn from a study of T cell responses to AZD1222 COVID-19 vaccine. Profiled with immunoSEQ multiplex PCR; TCRdb holds only in-frame clones, not every one. The sample consists of around 95,000 clones, about 93% of them appearing once. This clonotype originated in an adult in good health. The chain has TRBV15 and TRBJ1-2, with D maybe TRBD1 (6 bases). The source material was peripheral blood, sampled on day 0 of AZD1222 vaccination. CDR3 bases: TGTGCCACCAGCGCACGTGAGGGGGGAGACTATGGCTACACCTTC. Amino acids: CATSAREGGDYGYTF.